This T cell receptor beta chain stems from a study of shared clonotypes between healthy human individuals. CD45RO-negative, CCR7-positively selected cells formed the naive CD8 fraction, excluding terminally differentiated effector memory CD45RA+ cells. Every one of the donors was a Caucasian adult that lived in Nashville, Tennessee. Per germline, CDR1 SGHDN and CDR2 FVKESK. There are 12 residues in the CDR3. V shed 4 bases and J 15 bases; nucleotides not matched to a gene: 8. Study observations and caveats: Despite large depth, rarefaction showed incomplete sorted-subset sequencing.

The sample holds one count of this clone. Antigen: not known. Method: immunoSEQ multiplex PCR; TCRdb's copy keeps in-frame clones and lacks some. Of around 2,000,000 clones listed, about 93% are singletons. The gene calls are TRBV14 and TRBJ2-4, with 8 bases lining up with TRBD1. The receptor's source is a young man in good health. Some clones in this sample may be carry-over from other donors' samples. Sequencing was performed on naive CD8+ T cells from PBMCs. CDR3 nucleotides: TGTGCCAGCAGCCTAGCCGGGACAGGCCTGTACTTC. This encodes CASSLAGTGLYF.